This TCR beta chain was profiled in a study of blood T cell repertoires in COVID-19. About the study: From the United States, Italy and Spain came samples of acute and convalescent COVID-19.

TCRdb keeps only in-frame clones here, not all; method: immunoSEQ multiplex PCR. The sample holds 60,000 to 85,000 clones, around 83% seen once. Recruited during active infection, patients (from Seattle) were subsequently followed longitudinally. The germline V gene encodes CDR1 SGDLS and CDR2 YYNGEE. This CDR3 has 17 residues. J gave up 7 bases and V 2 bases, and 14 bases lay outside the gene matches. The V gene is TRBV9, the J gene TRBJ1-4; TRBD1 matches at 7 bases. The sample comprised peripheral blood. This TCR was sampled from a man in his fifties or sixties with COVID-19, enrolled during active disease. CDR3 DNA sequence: TGTGCCAGCAGCGTCGACCTGGGAGACCAGGGGGGTGAAAAACTGTTTTTT. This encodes CASSVDLGDQGGEKLFF.